The T cell receptor (beta chain) under discussion was sequenced for a study of T cell responses to AZD1222 COVID-19 vaccine. Losses at the gene ends were 0 bases for V and 7 bases for J; bases not matched to a gene: 12. The V gene's germline CDR1 is MNHEY and CDR2 SMNVEV (reference sequence). This CDR3 has 18 residues. This clone was recorded once. Its antigen is unidentified. The repertoire was sequenced with immunoSEQ multiplex PCR; TCRdb's copy has only in-frame clones and lacks some. The sample includes around 160,000 clones, around 93% seen only once; the top ten take approximately 2.1%. General study points: Repertoires were obtained solely post-peak T cell response. Clonal diversity may have been underestimated in mostly white British donors.

The chain couples TRBV27 to TRBJ2-2; 9 nucleotides agree with TRBD2. The receptor was isolated from an adult in good health. The sequencing here drew on peripheral blood, taken on day 0 of AZD1222 vaccination. The CDR3 nucleotides are TGTGCCAGCAGTTTATCTGTAATCCTAGCGGGATCTCTCGGGGAGCTGTTTTTT. Its protein is CASSLSVILAGSLGELFF.